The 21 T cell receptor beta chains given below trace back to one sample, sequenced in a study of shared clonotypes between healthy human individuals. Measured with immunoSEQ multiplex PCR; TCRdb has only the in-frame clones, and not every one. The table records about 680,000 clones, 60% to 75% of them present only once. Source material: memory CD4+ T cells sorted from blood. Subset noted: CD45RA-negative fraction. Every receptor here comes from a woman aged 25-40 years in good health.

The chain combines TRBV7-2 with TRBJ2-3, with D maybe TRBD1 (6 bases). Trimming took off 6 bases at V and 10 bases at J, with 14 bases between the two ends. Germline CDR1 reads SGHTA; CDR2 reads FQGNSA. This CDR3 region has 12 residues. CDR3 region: CASRRTASAQYF. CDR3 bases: TGTGCCAGCAGACGGACAGCCTCCGCGCAGTATTTT. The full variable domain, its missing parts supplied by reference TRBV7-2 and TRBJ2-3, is GAGVSQSPSNKVTEKGKDVELRCDPISGHTALYWYRQSLGQGLEFLIYFQGNSAPDKSGLPSDRFSAERTGGSVSTLTIQRTQQEDSAVYLCASRRTASAQYFGPGTRLTVL.

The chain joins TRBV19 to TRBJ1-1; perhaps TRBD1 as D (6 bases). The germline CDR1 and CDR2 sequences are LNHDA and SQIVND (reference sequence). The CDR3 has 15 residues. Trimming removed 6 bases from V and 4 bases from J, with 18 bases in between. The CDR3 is CASSPGAGVVTEAFF. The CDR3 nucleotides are TGTGCCAGTAGCCCCGGAGCAGGGGTGGTCACTGAAGCTTTCTTT.

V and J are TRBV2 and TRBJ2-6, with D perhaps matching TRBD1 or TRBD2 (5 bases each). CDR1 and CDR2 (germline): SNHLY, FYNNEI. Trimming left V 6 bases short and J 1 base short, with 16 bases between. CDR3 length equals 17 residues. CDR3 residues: CASSQRGAGSGANVLTF. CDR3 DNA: TGTGCCAGCAGCCAAAGAGGGGCAGGGTCTGGGGCCAACGTCCTGACTTTC.

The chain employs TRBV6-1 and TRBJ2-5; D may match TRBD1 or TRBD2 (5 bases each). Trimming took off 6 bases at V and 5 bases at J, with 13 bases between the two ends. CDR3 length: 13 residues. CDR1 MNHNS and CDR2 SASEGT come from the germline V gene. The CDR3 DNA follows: TGTGCCAGCAGCCAGGGACCCCAGGAGACCCAGTACTTC. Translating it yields CASSQGPQETQYF.

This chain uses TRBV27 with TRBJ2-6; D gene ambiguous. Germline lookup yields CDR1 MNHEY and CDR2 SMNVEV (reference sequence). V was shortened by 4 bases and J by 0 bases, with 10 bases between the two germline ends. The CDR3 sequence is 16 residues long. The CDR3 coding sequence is TGTGCCAGCAGTTCGGACCCGGGCTCTGGGGCCAACGTCCTGACTTTC. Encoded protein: CASSSDPGSGANVLTF.

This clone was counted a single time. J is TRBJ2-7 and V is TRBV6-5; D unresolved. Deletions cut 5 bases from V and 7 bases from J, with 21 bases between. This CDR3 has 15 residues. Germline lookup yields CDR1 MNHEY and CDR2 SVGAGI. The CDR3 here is CASSRLTEVVREQYF. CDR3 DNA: TGTGCCAGCAGTCGCCTGACGGAAGTGGTGCGGGAGCAGTACTTC.

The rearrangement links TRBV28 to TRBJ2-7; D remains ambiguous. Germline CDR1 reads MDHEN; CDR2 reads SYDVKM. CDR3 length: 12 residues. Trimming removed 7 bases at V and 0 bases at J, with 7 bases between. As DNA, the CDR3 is TGTGCCAGCAAGGCCGGCTCCTACGAGCAGTACTTC. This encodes CASKAGSYEQYF.

CDR3 amino acids: CASTPRGQGLSNTGELFF. As DNA, the CDR3 is TGTGCCAGTACCCCCAGAGGGCAGGGGTTATCGAACACCGGGGAGCTGTTTTTT. The chain combines TRBV19 with TRBJ2-2, with TRBD1 as a possible D gene (6 bases). The CDR3 is 18 residues long. V was clipped by 7 bases and J by 0 bases, with 21 bases between them. Germline V gives CDR1 LNHDA, CDR2 SQIVND (reference sequence).

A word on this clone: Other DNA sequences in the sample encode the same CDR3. This chain's CDR3 is CASSLGSGANQPQHF. The CDR3 coding sequence is TGTGCCAGCAGTCTAGGGTCGGGGGCAAATCAGCCCCAGCATTTT. V is TRBV7-2 and J is TRBJ1-5; D is possibly TRBD1 (6 bases). Germline CDR1 SGHTA, CDR2 FQGNSA. The CDR3 sequence is 15 residues long. V was clipped by 6 bases and J by 4 bases, with 16 bases between them.

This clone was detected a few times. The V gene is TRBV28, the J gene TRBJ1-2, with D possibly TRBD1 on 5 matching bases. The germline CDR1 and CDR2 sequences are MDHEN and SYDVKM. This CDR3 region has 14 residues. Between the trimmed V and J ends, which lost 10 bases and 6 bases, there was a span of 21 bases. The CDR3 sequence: CATPSGTHLDGYTF. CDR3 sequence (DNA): TGTGCCACCCCGTCGGGGACCCACTTGGATGGCTACACCTTC.

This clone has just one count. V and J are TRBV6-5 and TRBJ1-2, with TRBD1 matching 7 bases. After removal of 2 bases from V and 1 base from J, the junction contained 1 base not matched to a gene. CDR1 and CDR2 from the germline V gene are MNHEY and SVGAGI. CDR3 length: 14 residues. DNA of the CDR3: TGTGCCAGCAGTTACGACAGGGATAACTATGGCTACACCTTC. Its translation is CASSYDRDNYGYTF.

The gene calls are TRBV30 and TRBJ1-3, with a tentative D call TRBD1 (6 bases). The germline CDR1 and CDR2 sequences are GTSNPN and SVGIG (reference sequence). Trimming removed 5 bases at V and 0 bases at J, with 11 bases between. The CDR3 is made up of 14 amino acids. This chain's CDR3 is CAWGGHNSGNTIYF. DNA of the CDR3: TGTGCCTGGGGGGGACATAACTCTGGAAACACCATATATTTT.

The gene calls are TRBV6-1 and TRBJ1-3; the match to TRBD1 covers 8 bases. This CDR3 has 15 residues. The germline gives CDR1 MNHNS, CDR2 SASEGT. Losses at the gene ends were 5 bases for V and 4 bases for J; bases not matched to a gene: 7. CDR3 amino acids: CASSFLDRGGNTIYF. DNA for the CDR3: TGTGCCAGCAGTTTCCTAGACAGGGGAGGAAACACCATATATTTT.

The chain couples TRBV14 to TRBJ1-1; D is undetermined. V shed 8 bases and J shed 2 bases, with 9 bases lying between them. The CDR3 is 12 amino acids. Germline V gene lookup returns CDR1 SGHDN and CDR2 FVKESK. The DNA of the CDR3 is TGTGCCAGCGCTCCAGTCAACACTGAAGCTTTCTTT. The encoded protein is CASAPVNTEAFF.

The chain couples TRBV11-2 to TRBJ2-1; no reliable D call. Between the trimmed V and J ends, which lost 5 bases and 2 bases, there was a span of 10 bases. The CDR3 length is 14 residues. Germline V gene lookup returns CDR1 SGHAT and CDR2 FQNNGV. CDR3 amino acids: CASSPRRTYNEQFF. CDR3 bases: TGTGCCAGCAGCCCCCGTAGAACCTACAATGAGCAGTTCTTC.

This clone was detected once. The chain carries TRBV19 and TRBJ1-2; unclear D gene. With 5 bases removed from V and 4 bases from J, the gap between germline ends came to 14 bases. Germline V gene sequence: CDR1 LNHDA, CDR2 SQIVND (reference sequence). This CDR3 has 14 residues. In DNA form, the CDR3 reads TGTGCCAGTAGTGGACGGACTTTCATCTATGGCTACACCTTC. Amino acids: CASSGRTFIYGYTF.

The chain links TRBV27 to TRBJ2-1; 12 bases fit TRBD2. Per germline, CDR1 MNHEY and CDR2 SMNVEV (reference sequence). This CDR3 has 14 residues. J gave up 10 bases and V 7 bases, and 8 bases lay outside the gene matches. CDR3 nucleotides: TGTGCCAGCAAACGACTAGCGGGAGAAGGGGAGCAGTTCTTC. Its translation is CASKRLAGEGEQFF.

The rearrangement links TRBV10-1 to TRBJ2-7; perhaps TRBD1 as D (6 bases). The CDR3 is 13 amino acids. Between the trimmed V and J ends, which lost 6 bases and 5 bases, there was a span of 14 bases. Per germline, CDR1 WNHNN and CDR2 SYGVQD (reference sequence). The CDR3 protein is CASSQGSRDEQYF. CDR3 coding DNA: TGCGCCAGCAGCCAGGGGAGTAGGGACGAGCAGTACTTC.

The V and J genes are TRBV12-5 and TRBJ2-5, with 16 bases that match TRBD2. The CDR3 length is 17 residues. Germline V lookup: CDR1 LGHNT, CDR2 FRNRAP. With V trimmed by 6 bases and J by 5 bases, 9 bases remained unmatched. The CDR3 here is CASGPGTSGRAEETQYF. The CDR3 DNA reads TGTGCTAGTGGCCCCGGGACTAGCGGGAGGGCCGAGGAGACCCAGTACTTC.

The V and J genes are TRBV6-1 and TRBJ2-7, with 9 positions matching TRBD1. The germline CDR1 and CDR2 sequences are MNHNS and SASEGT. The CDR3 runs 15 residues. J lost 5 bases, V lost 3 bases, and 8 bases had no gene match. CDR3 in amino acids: CASSDGDRVIDEQYF. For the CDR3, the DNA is TGTGCCAGCAGTGATGGGGACAGGGTGATAGACGAGCAGTACTTC.

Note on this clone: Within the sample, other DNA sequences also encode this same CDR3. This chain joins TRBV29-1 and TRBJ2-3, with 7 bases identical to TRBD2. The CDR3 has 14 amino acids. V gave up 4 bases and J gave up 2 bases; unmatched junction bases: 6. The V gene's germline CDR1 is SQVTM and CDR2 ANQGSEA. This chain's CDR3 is CSVGSGTSTDTQYF. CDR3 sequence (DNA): TGCAGCGTTGGGAGCGGGACCTCCACAGATACGCAGTATTTT.